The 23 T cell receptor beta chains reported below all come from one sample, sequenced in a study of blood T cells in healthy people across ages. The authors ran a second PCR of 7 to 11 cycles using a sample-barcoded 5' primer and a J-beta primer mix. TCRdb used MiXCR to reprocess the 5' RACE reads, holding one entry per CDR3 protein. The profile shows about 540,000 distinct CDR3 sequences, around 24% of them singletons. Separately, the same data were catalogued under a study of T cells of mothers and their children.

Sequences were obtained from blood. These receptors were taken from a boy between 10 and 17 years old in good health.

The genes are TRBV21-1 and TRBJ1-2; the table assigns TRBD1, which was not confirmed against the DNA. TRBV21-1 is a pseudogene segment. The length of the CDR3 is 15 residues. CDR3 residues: CASSKARGRDYGYTF. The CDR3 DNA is TGCGCCAGCAGCAAAGCCCGAGGACGGGACTATGGCTACACCTTC.

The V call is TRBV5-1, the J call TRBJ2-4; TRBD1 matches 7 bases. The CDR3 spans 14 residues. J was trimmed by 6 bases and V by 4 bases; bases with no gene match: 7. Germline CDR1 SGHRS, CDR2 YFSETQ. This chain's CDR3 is CASSASGQPNIQYF. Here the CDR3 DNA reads TGCGCCAGCAGCGCTTCGGGACAGCCAAACATTCAGTACTTC. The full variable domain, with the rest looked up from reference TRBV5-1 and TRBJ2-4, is KAGVTQTPRYLIKTRGQQVTLSCSPISGHRSVSWYQQTPGQGLQFLFEYFSETQRNKGNFPGRFSGRQFSNSRSEMNVSTLELGDSALYLCASSASGQPNIQYFGAGTRLSVL.

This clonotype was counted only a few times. This CDR3 reads CASSLVAGSNEQFF. In DNA, the CDR3 is TGTGCCAGCAGCTTAGTAGCGGGAAGTAATGAGCAGTTCTTC. V is TRBV7-8 and J is TRBJ2-5; 8 bases are a match to TRBD2. TRBJ2-1 matches the DNA end more closely, so the J call is doubtful. The CDR3 has 14 amino acids. CDR1 is SGHVS, CDR2 FQNEAQ, per germline.

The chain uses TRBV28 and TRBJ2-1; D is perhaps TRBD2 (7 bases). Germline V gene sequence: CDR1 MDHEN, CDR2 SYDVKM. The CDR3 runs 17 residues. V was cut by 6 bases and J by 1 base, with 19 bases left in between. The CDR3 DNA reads TGTGCCAGCAGCAACCTAACAGGGAGGGGTTCCTACAATGAGCAGTTCTTC. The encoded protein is CASSNLTGRGSYNEQFF. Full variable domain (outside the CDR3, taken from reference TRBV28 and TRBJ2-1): DVKVTQSSRYLVKRTGEKVFLECVQDMDHENMFWYRQDPGLGLRLIYFSYDVKMKEKGDIPEGYSVSREKKERFSLILESASTNQTSMYLCASSNLTGRGSYNEQFFGPGTRLTVL.

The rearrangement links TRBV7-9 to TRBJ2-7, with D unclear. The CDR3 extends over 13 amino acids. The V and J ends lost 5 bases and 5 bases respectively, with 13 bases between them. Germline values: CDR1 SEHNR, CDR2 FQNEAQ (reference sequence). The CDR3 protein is CASSPEASHEQYF. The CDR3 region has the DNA TGTGCCAGCAGCCCAGAGGCCAGCCACGAGCAGTACTTC.

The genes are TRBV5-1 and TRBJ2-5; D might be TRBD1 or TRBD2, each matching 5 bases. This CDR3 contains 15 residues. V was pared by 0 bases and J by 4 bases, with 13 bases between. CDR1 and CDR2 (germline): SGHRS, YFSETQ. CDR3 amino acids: CASSLGPGTGETQYF. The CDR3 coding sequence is TGCGCCAGCAGCTTGGGGCCGGGAACAGGAGAGACCCAGTACTTC.

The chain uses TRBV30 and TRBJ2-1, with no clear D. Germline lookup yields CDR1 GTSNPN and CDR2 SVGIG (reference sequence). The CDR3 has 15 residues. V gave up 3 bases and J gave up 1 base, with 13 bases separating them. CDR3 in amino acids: CAWSMGLTSYNEQFF. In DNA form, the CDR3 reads TGTGCCTGGAGCATGGGTTTAACTTCCTACAATGAGCAGTTCTTC.

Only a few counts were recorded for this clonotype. Here the CDR3 DNA reads TGTGCCACCAGTGATTACCGTCTAGCGGGGATCACAGATACGCAGTATTTT. It encodes CATSDYRLAGITDTQYF. The rearrangement joins TRBV24-1 to TRBJ2-3; 9 bases are a match to TRBD2. The CDR3 length is 17 residues. Germline loops: CDR1 KGHDR, CDR2 SFDVKD. V lost 2 bases, J lost 2 bases, and 7 bases stayed unmatched.

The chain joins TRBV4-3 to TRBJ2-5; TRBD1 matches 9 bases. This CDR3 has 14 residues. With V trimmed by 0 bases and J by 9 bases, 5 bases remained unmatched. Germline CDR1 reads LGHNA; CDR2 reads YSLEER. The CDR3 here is CASSQETGGRPQYF. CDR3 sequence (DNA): TGCGCCAGCAGCCAAGAAACAGGGGGCCGGCCCCAGTACTTC.

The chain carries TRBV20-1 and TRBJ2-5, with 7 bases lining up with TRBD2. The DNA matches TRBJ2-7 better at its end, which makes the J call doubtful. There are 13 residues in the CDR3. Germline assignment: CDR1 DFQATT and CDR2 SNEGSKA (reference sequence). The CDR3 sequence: CGGKREASYEQYF. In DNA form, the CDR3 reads TGCGGGGGTAAGCGGGAAGCCTCCTACGAGCAGTACTTC.

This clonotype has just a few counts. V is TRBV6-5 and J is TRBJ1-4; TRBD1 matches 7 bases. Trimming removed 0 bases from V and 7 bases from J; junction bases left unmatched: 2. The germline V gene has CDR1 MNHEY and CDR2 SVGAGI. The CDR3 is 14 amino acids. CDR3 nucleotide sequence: TGTGCCAGCAGTTACTCAGGGGGCGGTGAAAAACTGTTTTTT. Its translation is CASSYSGGGEKLFF.

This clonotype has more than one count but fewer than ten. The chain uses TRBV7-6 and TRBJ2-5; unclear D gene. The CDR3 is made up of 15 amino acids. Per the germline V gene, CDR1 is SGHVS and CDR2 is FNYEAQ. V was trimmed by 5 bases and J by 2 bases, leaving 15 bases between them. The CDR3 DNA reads TGTGCCAGCAGCCCCTGGGATCGGCAGCAAGAGACCCAGTACTTC. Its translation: CASSPWDRQQETQYF.

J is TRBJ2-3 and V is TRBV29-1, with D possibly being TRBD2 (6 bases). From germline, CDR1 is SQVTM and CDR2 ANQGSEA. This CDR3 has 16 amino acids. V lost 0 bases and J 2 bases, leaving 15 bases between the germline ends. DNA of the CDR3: TGCAGCGTTGAAGATCGGTGGCGGACTACCACAGATACGCAGTATTTT. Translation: CSVEDRWRTTTDTQYF.

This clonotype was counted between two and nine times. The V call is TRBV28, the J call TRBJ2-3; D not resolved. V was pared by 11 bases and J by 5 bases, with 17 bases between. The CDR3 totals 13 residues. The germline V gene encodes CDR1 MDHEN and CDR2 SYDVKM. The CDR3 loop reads CALSSPLEDTQYF. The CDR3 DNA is TGTGCCTTAAGCAGCCCTCTTGAAGATACGCAGTATTTT.

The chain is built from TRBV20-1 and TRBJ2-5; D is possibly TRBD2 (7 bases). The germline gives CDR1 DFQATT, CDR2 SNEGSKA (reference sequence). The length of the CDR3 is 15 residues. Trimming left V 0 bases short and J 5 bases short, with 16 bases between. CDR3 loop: CSAREGERGGETQYF. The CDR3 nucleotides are TGCAGTGCTAGAGAAGGAGAAAGGGGGGGCGAGACCCAGTACTTC.

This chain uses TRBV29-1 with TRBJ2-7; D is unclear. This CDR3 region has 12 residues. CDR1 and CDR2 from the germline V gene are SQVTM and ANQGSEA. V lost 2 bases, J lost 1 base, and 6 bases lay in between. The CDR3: CSVESRSYEQYF. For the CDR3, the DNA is TGCAGCGTTGAATCCAGATCCTACGAGCAGTACTTC.

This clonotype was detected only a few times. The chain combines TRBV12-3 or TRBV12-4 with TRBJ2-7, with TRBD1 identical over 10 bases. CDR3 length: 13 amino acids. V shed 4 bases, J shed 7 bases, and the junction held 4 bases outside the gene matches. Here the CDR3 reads CASSSGTGVEQYF. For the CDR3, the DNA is TGTGCCAGCAGTTCCGGGACAGGGGTTGAGCAGTACTTC.

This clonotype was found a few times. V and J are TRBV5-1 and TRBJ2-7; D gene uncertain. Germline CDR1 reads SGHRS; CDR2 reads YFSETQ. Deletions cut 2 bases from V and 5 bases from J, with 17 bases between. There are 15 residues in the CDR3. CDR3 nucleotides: TGCGCCAGCAGCTTTGTGGTGGGCCTTCGAGACGAGCAGTACTTC. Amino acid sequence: CASSFVVGLRDEQYF. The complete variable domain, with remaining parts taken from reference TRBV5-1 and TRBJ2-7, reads KAGVTQTPRYLIKTRGQQVTLSCSPISGHRSVSWYQQTPGQGLQFLFEYFSETQRNKGNFPGRFSGRQFSNSRSEMNVSTLELGDSALYLCASSFVVGLRDEQYFGPGTRLTVT.

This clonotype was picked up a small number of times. The CDR3 nucleotides read TGTGCCAGCAGTATTCCCGGGACTAGCGGCCTCAATGAGCAGTTCTTC. Translation: CASSIPGTSGLNEQFF. The chain links TRBV28 to TRBJ2-1; TRBD2 matches at 11 bases. CDR1 MDHEN and CDR2 SYDVKM come from the germline V gene. After removal of 5 bases from V and 6 bases from J, the junction contained 9 bases not matched to a gene. The CDR3 runs 16 residues.

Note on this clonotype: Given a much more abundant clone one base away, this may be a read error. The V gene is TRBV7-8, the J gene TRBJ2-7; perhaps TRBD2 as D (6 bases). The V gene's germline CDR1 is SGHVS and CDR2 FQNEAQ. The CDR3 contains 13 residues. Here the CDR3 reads CAGSLGGAYEQYF. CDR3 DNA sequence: TGTGCCGGCAGCTTAGGAGGGGCCTACGAGCAGTACTTC.

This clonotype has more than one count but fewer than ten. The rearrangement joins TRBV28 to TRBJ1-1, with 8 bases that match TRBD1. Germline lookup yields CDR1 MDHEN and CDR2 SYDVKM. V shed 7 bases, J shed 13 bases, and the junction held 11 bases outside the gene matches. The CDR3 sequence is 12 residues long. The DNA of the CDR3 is TGTGCCAGCACGGGACAGGAATTTTCGGATTTCTTT. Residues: CASTGQEFSDFF.

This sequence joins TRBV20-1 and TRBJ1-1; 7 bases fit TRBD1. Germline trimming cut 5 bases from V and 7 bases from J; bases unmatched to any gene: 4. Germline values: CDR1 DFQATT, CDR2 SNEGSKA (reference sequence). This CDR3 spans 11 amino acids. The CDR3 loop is CSAGGQNEAFF. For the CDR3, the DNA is TGCAGTGCTGGGGGACAGAATGAAGCTTTCTTT.

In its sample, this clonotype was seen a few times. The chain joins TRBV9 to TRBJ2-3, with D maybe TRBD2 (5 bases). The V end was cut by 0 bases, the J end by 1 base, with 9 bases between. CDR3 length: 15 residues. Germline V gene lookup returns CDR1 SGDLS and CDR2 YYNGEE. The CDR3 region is CASSVDVGGTDTQYF. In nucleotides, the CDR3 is TGTGCCAGCAGCGTAGACGTCGGGGGCACAGATACGCAGTATTTT.